The 30 T cell receptor beta chains reported below all come from one sample, sequenced in a study of T cells after yellow fever vaccination. One entry per CDR3 protein results from TCRdb running MiXCR on the 5' RACE reads. The profile shows around 340,000 distinct CDR3 sequences, under 15% of them singletons. The source was CD4+ T cells sorted from PBMCs, collected 15 days after the yellow fever booster vaccination. Receptors originate from a man aged 18 to 29 who received the YFV17D yellow fever vaccine.

V is TRBV6-6 and J is TRBJ1-6; 7 bases align to TRBD1. V shed 7 bases and J 7 bases; nucleotides not matched to a gene: 16. The germline V gene has CDR1 MNHNY and CDR2 SVGAGI (reference sequence). The CDR3 contains 17 residues. CDR3 amino acids: CASINLQGMYGNSPLHF. Here the CDR3 DNA reads TGTGCCAGCATCAACCTACAGGGGATGTACGGGAATTCACCCCTCCACTTT.

As concerns this clonotype: This clone may be a read error of a much larger clone one base away. The rearrangement joins TRBV2 to TRBJ2-3; TRBD2 is a possible D gene (6 bases). Germline assignment: CDR1 SNHLY and CDR2 FYNNEI. Deletions cut 6 bases from V and 2 bases from J, with 9 bases between. This CDR3 region has 13 residues. CDR3 protein: CASRPGVTDTQYF. CDR3 DNA sequence: TGTGCCAGCAGACCGGGGGTCACAGATACGCAGTATTTT. The full variable domain, with the rest looked up from reference TRBV2 and TRBJ2-3, is EPEVTQTPSHQVTQMGQEVILRCVPISNHLYFYWYRQILGQKVEFLVSFYNNEISEKSEIFDDQFSVERPDGSNFTLKIRSTKLEDSAMYFCASRPGVTDTQYFGPGTRLTVL.

This clonotype has at least ten counts. The rearrangement joins TRBV5-5 to TRBJ2-4; D is possibly TRBD1 (6 bases). The CDR3 sequence is 14 residues long. V lost 0 bases and J 5 bases, leaving 9 bases between the germline ends. Per germline, CDR1 SGHKS and CDR2 YYEKEE (reference sequence). The CDR3, as DNA: TGTGCCAGCAGCTTGGCCCCAGGGGAAAACATTCAGTACTTC. Translation gives CASSLAPGENIQYF.

The V gene is TRBV3-2, the J gene TRBJ2-7; the table calls TRBD1, which could not be checked here. TRBV3-2 has pseudogene status. This CDR3 is built from 15 residues. CDR3 region: CASSQGGKGSYEQYF. The CDR3 region has the DNA TGTGCCAGCAGCCAAGGTGGTAAGGGGTCCTACGAGCAGTACTTC.

This clonotype turned up a few times. The chain is built from TRBV28 and TRBJ1-2; D is ambiguous. The germline gives CDR1 MDHEN, CDR2 SYDVKM. V gave up 6 bases and J gave up 2 bases, with 7 bases separating them. This CDR3 region has 12 residues. CDR3 coding DNA: TGTGCCAGCAGCCCCCCGAACTATGGCTACACCTTC. It codes for CASSPPNYGYTF.

This clonotype was found many times. This sequence joins TRBV7-6 and TRBJ2-2; D uncertain. The CDR3 length is 15 residues. Germline values: CDR1 SGHVS, CDR2 FNYEAQ. V dropped 5 bases and J dropped 1 base, with 11 bases sitting between them. The CDR3 DNA follows: TGTGCCAGCAGCGACGCACCGGTGAACACCGGGGAGCTGTTTTTT. It is translated as CASSDAPVNTGELFF.

The chain joins TRBV11-1 to TRBJ2-1, with 9 bases that match TRBD2. Germline CDR1 is SGHAT and CDR2 is FQDESV (reference sequence). The V segment lost 1 base and the J segment 7 bases; nucleotides outside the gene matches: 5. The CDR3 has 15 amino acids. This CDR3 reads CASSLGGGAKNEQFF. For the CDR3, the DNA is TGTGCCAGCAGCTTAGGCGGGGGGGCTAAAAATGAGCAGTTCTTC.

The chain recombines TRBV4-2 with TRBJ2-7; TRBD2 aligns across 8 bases. Unmatched junction bases numbered 6, after V lost 3 bases and J lost 2 bases. The V gene's germline CDR1 is LGHNA and CDR2 YNFKEQ. The CDR3 contains 15 residues. The CDR3 coding sequence is TGTGCCAGCAGCCAGTTGGGACTAGGAGCCTACGAGCAGTACTTC. This sequence encodes CASSQLGLGAYEQYF.

In this sample, this clonotype turned up a few times. The chain recombines TRBV5-1 with TRBJ2-3, with D perhaps matching TRBD1 (6 bases). The V end lost 0 bases, the J end lost 2 bases, and 10 bases lay between the germline ends. The CDR3 loop spans 15 amino acids. Germline CDR1 reads SGHRS; CDR2 reads YFSETQ. DNA of the CDR3: TGCGCCAGCAGCTTGGCCGGACAGCCCACAGATACGCAGTATTTT. Translated, it gives CASSLAGQPTDTQYF.

This clonotype was seen only a few times. The genes are TRBV5-1 and TRBJ1-1, with D uncertain. Between the trimmed V and J ends, which lost 0 bases and 5 bases, there was a span of 14 bases. The CDR3 runs 15 residues. Per the germline V gene, CDR1 is SGHRS and CDR2 is YFSETQ. Here the CDR3 DNA reads TGCGCCAGCAGCTTGGCCGGGCCGGGGAATACTGAAGCTTTCTTT. This gives the protein CASSLAGPGNTEAFF.

The genes are TRBV4-2 and TRBJ1-2; 7 bases fit TRBD1. The CDR3 has 16 residues. V dropped 1 base and J dropped 2; count of bases not matched to a gene: 7. The V gene's germline CDR1 is LGHNA and CDR2 YNFKEQ. CDR3 sequence reads: CASSQGQGGSNYGYTF. DNA of the CDR3: TGTGCCAGCAGCCAAGGTCAAGGGGGCTCCAACTATGGCTACACCTTC.

As for this clonotype: One base away lies a much larger clone, so this may be a sequencing read error. V usage is TRBV19 and J usage is TRBJ1-1; D unresolved. Per the germline V gene, CDR1 is LNHDA and CDR2 is SQIVND (reference sequence). The CDR3 contains 15 residues. The CDR3 DNA reads TGTGCCAGTAGTACCGGACGGACGGTGAACACTGAAGTTTTCTTT. Translation: CASSTGRTVNTEVFF.

This clonotype was recorded at least ten times. The genes are TRBV5-1 and TRBJ1-6, with a possible D match to TRBD1 (6 bases). Germline lookup yields CDR1 SGHRS and CDR2 YFSETQ. Trimming removed 1 base from V and 10 bases from J, with 12 bases in between. The CDR3 length is 14 residues. CDR3 sequence (DNA): TGCGCCAGCAGCTTGCAACAGGGCCAATCACCCCTCCACTTT. It yields the protein CASSLQQGQSPLHF. Filled out from reference TRBV5-1 and TRBJ1-6, the complete variable domain reads KAGVTQTPRYLIKTRGQQVTLSCSPISGHRSVSWYQQTPGQGLQFLFEYFSETQRNKGNFPGRFSGRQFSNSRSEMNVSTLELGDSALYLCASSLQQGQSPLHFGNGTRLTVT.

This clonotype was counted between two and nine times. The chain links TRBV11-2 to TRBJ2-3, with TRBD2 matching over 9 bases. Per the germline V gene, CDR1 is SGHAT and CDR2 is FQNNGV. The CDR3 consists of 17 residues. V shed 2 bases, J shed 0 bases, and the junction held 6 bases outside the gene matches. CDR3 loop: CASSLWTSASSTDTQYF. In nucleotides, the CDR3 is TGTGCCAGCAGCTTATGGACTAGCGCCAGTAGCACAGATACGCAGTATTTT.

This clonotype has only a few counts. The chain recombines TRBV19 with TRBJ2-7, with 9 bases that match TRBD1. CDR1 and CDR2 from the germline V gene are LNHDA and SQIVND (reference sequence). The CDR3 runs 15 residues. The V and J ends lost 4 bases and 3 bases, in that order; junction bases with no gene match: 7. The CDR3 here is CASSTWGQGRYEQYF. The CDR3 DNA reads TGTGCCAGTAGTACCTGGGGACAGGGTCGCTACGAGCAGTACTTC.

This clonotype was seen only a few times. A read error may be the cause here, since a much bigger clone is one base away. The V and J genes are TRBV7-3 and TRBJ2-3; TRBD2 matches at 7 bases. Germline V gene sequence: CDR1 SGHTA, CDR2 FQGTGA. V lost 3 bases to trimming and J lost 1 base; unmatched junction nucleotides: 1. The CDR3 consists of 14 residues. CDR3: CASSFAGGTDTQYF. For the CDR3, the DNA is TGTGCCAGCAGCTTTGCGGGGGGCACAGATACGCAGTATTTT.

This clonotype was seen more than once but under ten times. The genes are TRBV10-3 and TRBJ1-1; 7 positions match TRBD1. The CDR3 has 12 residues. Looked up from germline, CDR1 is ENHRY and CDR2 is SYGVKD. V gave up 6 bases and J gave up 4 bases; unmatched junction bases: 2. The chain's CDR3 is CAISPGGTEAFF. CDR3 DNA: TGTGCCATCAGCCCAGGGGGCACTGAAGCTTTCTTT.

The V gene is TRBV5-1, the J gene TRBJ2-1; 8 nucleotides align to TRBD1. Germline-derived CDR1 and CDR2 are SGHRS and YFSETQ. Trimming cost V 1 base and J 6 bases; bases outside gene matches: 9. This CDR3 spans 16 amino acids. CDR3 nucleotide sequence: TGCGCCAGCAGCTTGAGGAACAGGGGGTCTCGCAATGAGCAGTTCTTC. Amino acid sequence: CASSLRNRGSRNEQFF.

The chain joins TRBV5-8 to TRBJ2-3; 8 bases are a match to TRBD1. The CDR3 extends over 16 amino acids. Trimming cost V 5 bases and J 1 base; bases outside gene matches: 9. Germline CDR1 is SGHTS and CDR2 is YDEGEE. The CDR3 sequence is CASRRQGLSGTDTQYF. In DNA, the CDR3 is TGTGCCAGCAGGCGACAGGGGCTATCGGGCACAGATACGCAGTATTTT.

In regard to this clonotype: One end of the junction does not line up with germline, which may come from a read error. The genes are TRBV18 and TRBJ2-1, with a weak D call TRBD2 (6 bases). The CDR3 covers 13 residues. In germline, CDR1 is KGHSH, CDR2 LQKENI. This chain's CDR3 is CASSPREYNEQFF. The CDR3 nucleotides read TGTGCCAGCTCCCCACGGGAGTACAATGAGCAGTTCTTC.

Only a few counts were recorded for this clonotype. The chain has TRBV2 and TRBJ2-1; D gene ambiguous. Deletions cut 6 bases from V and 0 bases from J, with 9 bases between. The CDR3 covers 14 residues. Looked up from germline, CDR1 is SNHLY and CDR2 is FYNNEI. CDR3: CASRPESSYNEQFF. CDR3 nucleotides: TGTGCCAGCAGACCAGAGAGCTCCTACAATGAGCAGTTCTTC.

This clonotype was detected only a few times. The chain joins TRBV10-3 to TRBJ2-1; D uncertain. V lost 6 bases, J lost 4 bases, and 7 bases lay in between. CDR1 and CDR2 (germline): ENHRY, SYGVKD. The CDR3 covers 12 residues. The CDR3 sequence is CAISAWYNEQFF. The CDR3 coding sequence is TGTGCCATCAGCGCCTGGTACAATGAGCAGTTCTTC.

The chain couples TRBV28 to TRBJ1-2, with D hard to call. CDR3 size: 15 residues. Germline V gene data show CDR1 as MDHEN and CDR2 as SYDVKM. V lost 5 bases, J lost 4 bases, and 17 bases lay in between. Here the CDR3 reads CASSADGRTFYGYTF. The CDR3 coding sequence is TGTGCCAGCAGTGCGGACGGACGGACCTTCTATGGCTACACCTTC.

This clonotype showed up just a few times. The rearrangement links TRBV30 to TRBJ1-4; D unclear. The germline CDR1 and CDR2 sequences are GTSNPN and SVGIG (reference sequence). V shed 5 bases and J shed 5 bases, with 6 bases lying between them. The CDR3 has 11 amino acids. CDR3 bases: TGTGCCTGGGGGAAAAATGAAAAACTGTTTTTT. It yields the protein CAWGKNEKLFF.

This clonotype has ten or more counts. The chain uses TRBV4-2 and TRBJ2-4; D gene uncertain. With 0 bases removed from V and 3 bases from J, the gap between germline ends came to 9 bases. The germline CDR1 and CDR2 sequences are LGHNA and YNFKEQ. This CDR3 has 15 residues. DNA of the CDR3: TGTGCCAGCAGCCAAGAACGGGCGGACAAAAACATTCAGTACTTC. This sequence encodes CASSQERADKNIQYF.

V and J are TRBV4-2 and TRBJ1-4; D is possibly TRBD1 (5 bases). This CDR3 is built from 13 residues. The germline V gene has CDR1 LGHNA and CDR2 YNFKEQ. The ends were cut back, 4 bases at V and 7 bases at J, with 10 bases in the middle. CDR3 loop: CASSPDTSEKLFF. Here the CDR3 DNA reads TGTGCCAGCAGCCCGGACACTTCTGAAAAACTGTTTTTT.

This clonotype was found many times. This chain joins TRBV7-8 and TRBJ1-1; D is ambiguous. The CDR3 totals 14 residues. Germline V CDR1 and CDR2: SGHVS, FQNEAQ. V lost 3 bases to trimming and J lost 0 bases, with 8 bases between them. CDR3 coding DNA: TGTGCCAGCAGCTTCGGGATAATGAACACTGAAGCTTTCTTT. Protein: CASSFGIMNTEAFF.

The V call is TRBV6-2 or TRBV6-3, the J call TRBJ2-3; 7 nucleotides match TRBD2. V shed 8 bases, J shed 0 bases, and the junction held 8 bases outside the gene matches. CDR3 length: 15 amino acids. Germline V gene lookup returns CDR1 MNHEY and CDR2 SVGEGT. The CDR3 reads CASVPRRGSTDTQYF. CDR3 in DNA: TGTGCCAGCGTTCCGCGGCGGGGGAGCACAGATACGCAGTATTTT.

This clonotype was seen ten or more times. The genes are TRBV12-3 or TRBV12-4 and TRBJ1-2; the D is unclear. V dropped 3 bases and J dropped 3 bases, with 5 bases sitting between them. The CDR3 runs 12 residues. CDR3 in amino acids: CASSLRDYGYTF. CDR3 DNA: TGTGCCAGCAGTTTGAGGGACTATGGCTACACCTTC.

This clonotype was recorded at least ten times. The chain joins TRBV5-5 to TRBJ2-2; D might be TRBD2 (6 bases). CDR1 SGHKS and CDR2 YYEKEE come from the germline V gene (reference sequence). The CDR3 spans 16 residues. Trimming cost V 0 bases and J 0 bases, with 9 bases left between them. The chain's CDR3 is CASSLGPGANTGELFF. The CDR3, as DNA: TGTGCCAGCAGCTTGGGGCCGGGGGCGAACACCGGGGAGCTGTTTTTT.